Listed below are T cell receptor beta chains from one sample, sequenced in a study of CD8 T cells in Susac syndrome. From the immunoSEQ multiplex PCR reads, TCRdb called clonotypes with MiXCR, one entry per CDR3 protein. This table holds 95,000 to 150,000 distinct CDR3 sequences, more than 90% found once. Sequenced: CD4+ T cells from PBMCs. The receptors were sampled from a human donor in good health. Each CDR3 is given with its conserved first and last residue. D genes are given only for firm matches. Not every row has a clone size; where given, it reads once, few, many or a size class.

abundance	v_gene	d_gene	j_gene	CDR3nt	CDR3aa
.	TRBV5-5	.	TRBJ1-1	TGTGCCAGCAGGCCGTGGGAGGGCGTGATGACTGAAGCTTTCTTT	CASRPWEGVMTEAFF
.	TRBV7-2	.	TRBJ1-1	TGTGCCAGCAGCTTAGTACCGGGGGCGGACACTGAAGCTTTCTTT	CASSLVPGADTEAFF
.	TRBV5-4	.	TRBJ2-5	TGTGCCAGCAGCTTGGAGGGACGAGAGACCCAGTACTTC	CASSLEGRETQYF
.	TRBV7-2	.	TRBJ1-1	TGTGCCAGCAGCCCCTCTGGGATGGTTTTAGGGAGAACTGAAGCTTTCTTT	CASSPSGMVLGRTEAFF
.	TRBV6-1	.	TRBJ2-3	TGTGCCAGCAGTGAAACGCCCTACACAGATACGCAGTATTTT	CASSETPYTDTQYF
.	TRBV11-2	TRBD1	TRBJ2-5	TGTGCCAGCAGCTTAGAGACAGGGGCCCCCCAGTACTTC	CASSLETGAPQYF
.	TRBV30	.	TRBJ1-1	TGTGCCTGGAGTCTGACGGTTGCTGAAGCTTTCTTT	CAWSLTVAEAFF
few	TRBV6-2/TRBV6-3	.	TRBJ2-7	TGTGCCAGCAACACCGGGACTCGTCTGACCGAGCAGTACTTC	CASNTGTRLTEQYF
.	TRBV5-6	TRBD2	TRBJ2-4	TGTGCCAGCAGCTTGTCTCTAGCGGGGAGGGGGAACATTCAGTACTTC	CASSLSLAGRGNIQYF
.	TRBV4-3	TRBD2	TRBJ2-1	TGCGCCAGCAGCCCGAAGTCCAGAAGCGGGAGGGACAATGAGCAGTTCTTC	CASSPKSRSGRDNEQFF
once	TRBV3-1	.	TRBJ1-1	TGTGCCAGCAGCAACCGTAGGGACACTGAAGCTTTCTTT	CASSNRRDTEAFF
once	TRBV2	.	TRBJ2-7	TGTGCCAGCAGTGCGGAATATGGGGCCTACGAGCAGTACTTC	CASSAEYGAYEQYF
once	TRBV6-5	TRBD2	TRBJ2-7	TGTGCCAGCCGAGCTAGCGGGAGGGCGACCGAGCAGTACTTC	CASRASGRATEQYF
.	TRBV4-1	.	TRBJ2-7	TGCGCCAGCAGCAAAAACGAGGGTTACGAGCAGTACTTC	CASSKNEGYEQYF
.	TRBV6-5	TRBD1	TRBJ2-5	TGTGCCAGCAGTCCCGGACAGGGGCTGGAAGAGACCCAGTACTTC	CASSPGQGLEETQYF
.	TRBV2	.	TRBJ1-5	TGTGCCAGCAGACCAGGTTATAGCAATCAGCCCCAGCATTTT	CASRPGYSNQPQHF
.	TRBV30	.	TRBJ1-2	TGTGCCTGGACCCCTGGGAGTCACTATGGCTACACCTTC	CAWTPGSHYGYTF
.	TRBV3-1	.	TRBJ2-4	TGTGCCAGCAGCCACGGACAGTTAGCCAAAAACATTCAGTACTTC	CASSHGQLAKNIQYF
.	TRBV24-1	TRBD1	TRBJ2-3	TGTGCCACCAGTGATTCGACAGGGTCCCCTAGCACAGATACGCAGTATTTT	CATSDSTGSPSTDTQYF
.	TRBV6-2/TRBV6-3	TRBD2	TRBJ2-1	TGTGCCAGCTACCTAGCGGGAGGGCCGGGTGAGCAGTTCTTC	CASYLAGGPGEQFF
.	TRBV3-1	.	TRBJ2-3	TGTGCCAGCAGCCGTGCAAGGATCGCAGATACGCAGTATTTT	CASSRARIADTQYF
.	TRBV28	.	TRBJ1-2	TGTGCCAGCAGTTACGAGGCGGACGGCTACACCTTC	CASSYEADGYTF
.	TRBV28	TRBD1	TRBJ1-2	TGTGCCAGCAGTTTGCCCGGGACAGGGGACTATGGCTACACCTTC	CASSLPGTGDYGYTF
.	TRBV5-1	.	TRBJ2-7	TGCGCCAGCACACCAGTTGGGGCTTCGGGCGAGCAGTACTTC	CASTPVGASGEQYF
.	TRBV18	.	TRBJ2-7	TGTGCCAGCTCAAATTCCCAGGTCGAGCAGTACTTC	CASSNSQVEQYF
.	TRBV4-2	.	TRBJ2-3	TGTGCCAGCAGCCAAGAACCGGGTACGGATACGCAGTATTTT	CASSQEPGTDTQYF
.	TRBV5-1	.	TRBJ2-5	TGCGCCAGCAGCATATTCAGCGGGGAGACCCAGTACTTC	CASSIFSGETQYF
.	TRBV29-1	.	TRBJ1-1	TGCAGCGTTGAAAACAGACCGAACACTGAAGCTTTCTTT	CSVENRPNTEAFF
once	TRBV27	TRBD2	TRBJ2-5	TGTGCCAGCAGGCTAGCGGGAGGGCGGACCCAGTACTTC	CASRLAGGRTQYF
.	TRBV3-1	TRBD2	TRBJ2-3	TGTGCCAGCAGCCCGGGACTAGGCAGCACAGATACGCAGTATTTT	CASSPGLGSTDTQYF
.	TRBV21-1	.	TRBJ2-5	TGTGCCAGCAGCAAAGGAAAATACAAAGAGACCCAGTACTTC	CASSKGKYKETQYF
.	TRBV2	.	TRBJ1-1	TGTGCCAGCAGGGTTGGGGAGCGACTAAACACTGAAGCTTTCTTT	CASRVGERLNTEAFF
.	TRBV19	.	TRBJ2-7	TGTGCCAGTAGTAAGGGGACAACCTACGAGCAGTACTTC	CASSKGTTYEQYF
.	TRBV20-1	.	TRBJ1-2	TGCAGTGCGACCCTCGATACAGCTAACTATGGCTACACCTTC	CSATLDTANYGYTF
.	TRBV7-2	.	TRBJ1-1	TGTGCCAGCAGCTTAGAACGCCACGAGGGGGACACTGAAGCTTTCTTT	CASSLERHEGDTEAFF
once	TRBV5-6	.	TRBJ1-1	TGTGCCAGCAGCACCTACACTGAAGCTTTCTTT	CASSTYTEAFF
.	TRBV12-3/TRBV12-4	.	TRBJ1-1	TGTGCCAGCAACGATCCAGGGATGGGGACCACTGAAGCTTTCTTT	CASNDPGMGTTEAFF
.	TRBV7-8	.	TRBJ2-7	TGTGCCAGCAGCTTCCGCGGTAGCGTCGACTCCTACGAGCAGTACTTC	CASSFRGSVDSYEQYF
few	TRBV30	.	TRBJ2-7	TGTGCCTGGAGTTTTGAGGACTACGAGCAGTACTTC	CAWSFEDYEQYF
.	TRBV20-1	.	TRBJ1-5	TGCAGTGCTAGTCCACAGGGCGGGGAACCCAATCAGCCCCAGCATTTT	CSASPQGGEPNQPQHF
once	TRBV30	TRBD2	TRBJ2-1	TGTGCCTGGAGTCATCCATTTACTAGCGGGAGCTCCTACAATGAGCAGTTCTTC	CAWSHPFTSGSSYNEQFF
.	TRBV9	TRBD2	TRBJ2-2	TGTGCCAGCAGCGTCATGGGGGGGATGAACACCGGGGAGCTGTTTTTT	CASSVMGGMNTGELFF
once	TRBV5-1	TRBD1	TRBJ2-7	TGCGCCAGCAGCTTCCGGACAGGCCCCTACGAGCAGTACTTC	CASSFRTGPYEQYF
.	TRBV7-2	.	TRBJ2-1	TGTGCCAGCAGCCGGGGACTCTCCACCCTCTACAATGAGCAGTTCTTC	CASSRGLSTLYNEQFF
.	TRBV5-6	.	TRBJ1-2	TGTGCCAGCAGCTTGGTTCAGGAGGGCGGCTACACCTTC	CASSLVQEGGYTF
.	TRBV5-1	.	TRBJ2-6	TGCGCCAGCAGCTTGCCAGCTCTCTCTGGGGCCAACGTCCTGACTTTC	CASSLPALSGANVLTF
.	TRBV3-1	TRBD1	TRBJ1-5	TGTGCCAGCGGCTATTTACAGGGGAATCAGCCCCAGCATTTT	CASGYLQGNQPQHF
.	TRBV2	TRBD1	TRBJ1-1	TGTGCCAGCAGTCTCTACGGGACAGCGAACACTGAAGCTTTCTTT	CASSLYGTANTEAFF
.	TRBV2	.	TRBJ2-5	TGTGCCAGCAGCAGACAGGCAGGGAGAGAGACCCAGTACTTC	CASSRQAGRETQYF